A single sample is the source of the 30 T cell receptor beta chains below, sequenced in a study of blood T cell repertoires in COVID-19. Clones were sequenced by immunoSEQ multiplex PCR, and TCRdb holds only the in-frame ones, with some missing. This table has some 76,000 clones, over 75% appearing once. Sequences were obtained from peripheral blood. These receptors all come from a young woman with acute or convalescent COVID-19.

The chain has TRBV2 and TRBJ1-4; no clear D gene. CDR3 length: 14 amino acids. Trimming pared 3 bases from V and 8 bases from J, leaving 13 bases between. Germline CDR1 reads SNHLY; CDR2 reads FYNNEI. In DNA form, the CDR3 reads TGTGCCAGCAGTGACAGTGCGGGAAGGGAAAAACTGTTTTTT. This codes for CASSDSAGREKLFF.

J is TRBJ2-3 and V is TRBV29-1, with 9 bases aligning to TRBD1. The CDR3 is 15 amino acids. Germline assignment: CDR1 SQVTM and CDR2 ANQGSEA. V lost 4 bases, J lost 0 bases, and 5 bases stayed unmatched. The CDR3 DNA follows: TGCAGCGTTGTCGGGACAGGGCGGAGCACAGATACGCAGTATTTT. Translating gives CSVVGTGRSTDTQYF.

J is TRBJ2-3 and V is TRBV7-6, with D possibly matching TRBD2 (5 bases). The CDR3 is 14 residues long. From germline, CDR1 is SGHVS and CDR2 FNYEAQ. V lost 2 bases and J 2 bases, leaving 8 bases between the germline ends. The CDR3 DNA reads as TGTGCCAGCAGCTTATCCGGGATCACAGATACGCAGTATTTT. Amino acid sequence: CASSLSGITDTQYF.

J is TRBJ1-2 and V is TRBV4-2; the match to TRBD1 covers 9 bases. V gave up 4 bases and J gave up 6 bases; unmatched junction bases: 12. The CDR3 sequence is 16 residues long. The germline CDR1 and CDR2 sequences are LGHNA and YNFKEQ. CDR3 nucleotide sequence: TGTGCCAGCAGCCCCCCTACAGGGGGCGCAAGGGATGGCTACACCTTC. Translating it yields CASSPPTGGARDGYTF.

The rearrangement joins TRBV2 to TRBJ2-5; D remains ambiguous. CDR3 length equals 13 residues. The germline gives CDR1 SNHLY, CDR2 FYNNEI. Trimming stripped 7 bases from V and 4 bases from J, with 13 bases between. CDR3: CASTLSPIETQYF. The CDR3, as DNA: TGTGCCAGCACCTTATCTCCTATAGAGACCCAGTACTTC.

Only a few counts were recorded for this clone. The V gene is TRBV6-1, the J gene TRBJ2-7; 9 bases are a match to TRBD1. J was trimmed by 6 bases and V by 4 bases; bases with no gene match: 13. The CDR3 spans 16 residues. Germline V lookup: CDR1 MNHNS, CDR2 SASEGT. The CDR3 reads CASSVSAGTGTSEQYF. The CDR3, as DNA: TGTGCCAGCAGTGTGTCCGCCGGGACAGGGACGAGCGAGCAGTACTTC.

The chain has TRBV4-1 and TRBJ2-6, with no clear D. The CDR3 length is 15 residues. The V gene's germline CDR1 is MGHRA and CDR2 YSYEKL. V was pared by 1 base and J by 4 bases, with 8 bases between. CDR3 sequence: CASSQAHPGANVLTF. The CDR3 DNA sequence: TGCGCCAGCAGCCAAGCCCATCCCGGGGCCAACGTCCTGACTTTC.

The CDR3 coding sequence is TGTGCCTGGAGTGGGCAGGCGAACACTGAAGCTTTCTTT. Protein product: CAWSGQANTEAFF. The rearrangement links TRBV30 to TRBJ1-1; D gene uncertain. The CDR3 loop spans 13 amino acids. Trimming pared 1 base from V and 1 base from J, leaving 7 bases between. Germline V gives CDR1 GTSNPN, CDR2 SVGIG (reference sequence).

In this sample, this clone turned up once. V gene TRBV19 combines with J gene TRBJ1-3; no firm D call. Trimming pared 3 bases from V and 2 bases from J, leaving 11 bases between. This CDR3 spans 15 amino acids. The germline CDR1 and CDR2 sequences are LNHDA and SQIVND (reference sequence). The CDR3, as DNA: TGTGCCAGTAGTATTAGCGGTTCAACTGGAAACACCATATATTTT. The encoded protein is CASSISGSTGNTIYF.

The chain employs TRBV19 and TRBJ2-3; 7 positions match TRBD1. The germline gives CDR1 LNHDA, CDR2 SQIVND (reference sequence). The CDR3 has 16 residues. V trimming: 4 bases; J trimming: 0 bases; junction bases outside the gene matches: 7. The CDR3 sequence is CASSTERQGSTDTQYF. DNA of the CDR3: TGTGCCAGTAGTACAGAGAGACAGGGAAGCACAGATACGCAGTATTTT.

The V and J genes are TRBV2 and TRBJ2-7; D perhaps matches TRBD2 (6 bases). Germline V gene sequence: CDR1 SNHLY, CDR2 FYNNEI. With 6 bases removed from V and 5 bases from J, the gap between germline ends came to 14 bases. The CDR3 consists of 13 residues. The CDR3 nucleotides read TGTGCCAGCAGCTCCGGGGGACGGCACGAGCAGTACTTC. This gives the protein CASSSGGRHEQYF.

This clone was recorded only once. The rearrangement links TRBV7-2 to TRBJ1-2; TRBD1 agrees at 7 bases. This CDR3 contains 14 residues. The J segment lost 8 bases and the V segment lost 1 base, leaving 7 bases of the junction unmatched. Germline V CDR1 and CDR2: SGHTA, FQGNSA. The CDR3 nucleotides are TGTGCCAGCAGCTTAGAATTTAACAGGGGCGGCTACACCTTC. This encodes CASSLEFNRGGYTF.

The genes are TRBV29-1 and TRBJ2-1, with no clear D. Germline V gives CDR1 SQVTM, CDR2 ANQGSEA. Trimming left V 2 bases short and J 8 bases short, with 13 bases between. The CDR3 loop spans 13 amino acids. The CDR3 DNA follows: TGCAGCGTTGAACCCGTCCAGAGCGATGAGCAGTTCTTC. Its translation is CSVEPVQSDEQFF.

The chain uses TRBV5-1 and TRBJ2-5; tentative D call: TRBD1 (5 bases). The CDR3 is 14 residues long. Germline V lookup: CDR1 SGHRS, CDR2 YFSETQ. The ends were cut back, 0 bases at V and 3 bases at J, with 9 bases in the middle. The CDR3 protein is CASSLGQLEETQYF. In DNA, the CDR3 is TGCGCCAGCAGCTTGGGACAGCTAGAAGAGACCCAGTACTTC.

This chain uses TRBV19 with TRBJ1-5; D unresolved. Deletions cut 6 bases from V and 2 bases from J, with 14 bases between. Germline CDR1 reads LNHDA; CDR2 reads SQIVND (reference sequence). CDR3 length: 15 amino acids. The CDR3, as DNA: TGTGCCAGTAGCCTCGGGTTGAGGGGCAATCAGCCCCAGCATTTT. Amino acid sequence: CASSLGLRGNQPQHF.

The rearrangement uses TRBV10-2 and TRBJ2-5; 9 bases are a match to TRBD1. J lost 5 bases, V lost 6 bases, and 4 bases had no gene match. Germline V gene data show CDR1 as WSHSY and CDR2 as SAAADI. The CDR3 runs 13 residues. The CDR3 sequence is CASRQGAGETQYF. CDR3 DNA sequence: TGCGCCAGCAGACAGGGGGCGGGGGAGACCCAGTACTTC.

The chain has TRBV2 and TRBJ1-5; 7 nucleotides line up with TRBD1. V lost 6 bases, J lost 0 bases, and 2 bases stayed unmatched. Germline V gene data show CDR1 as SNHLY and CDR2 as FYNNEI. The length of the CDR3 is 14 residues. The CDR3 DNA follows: TGTGCCAGCAGGGGGACAGATAGCAATCAGCCCCAGCATTTT. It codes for CASRGTDSNQPQHF.

In nucleotides, the CDR3 is TGTGCCAGCAGCTCTTCGACAGGGTATCGGGAAAAACTGTTTTTT. Translating it yields CASSSSTGYREKLFF. V usage is TRBV11-2 and J usage is TRBJ1-4; 7 nucleotides line up with TRBD1. The CDR3 is 15 amino acids. The J segment lost 8 bases and the V segment lost 4 bases, leaving 10 bases of the junction unmatched. In germline, CDR1 is SGHAT, CDR2 FQNNGV. Using reference TRBV11-2 and TRBJ1-4 for the parts outside the CDR3, the full variable domain is EAGVAQSPRYKIIEKRQSVAFWCNPISGHATLYWYQQILGQGPKLLIQFQNNGVVDDSQLPKDRFSAERLKGVDSTLKIQPAKLEDSAVYLCASSSSTGYREKLFFGSGTQLSVL.

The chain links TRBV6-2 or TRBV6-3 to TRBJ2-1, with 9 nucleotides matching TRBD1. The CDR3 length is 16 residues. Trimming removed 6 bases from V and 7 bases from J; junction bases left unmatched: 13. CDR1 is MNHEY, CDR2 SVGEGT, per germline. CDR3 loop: CASSPLRGQGWNEQFF. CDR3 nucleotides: TGTGCCAGCAGCCCACTCCGAGGACAGGGGTGGAATGAGCAGTTCTTC.

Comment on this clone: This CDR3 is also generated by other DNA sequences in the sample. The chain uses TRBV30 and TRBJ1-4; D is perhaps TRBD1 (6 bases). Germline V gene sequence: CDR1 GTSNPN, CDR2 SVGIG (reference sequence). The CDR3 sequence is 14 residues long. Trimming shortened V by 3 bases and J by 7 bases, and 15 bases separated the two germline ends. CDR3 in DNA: TGTGCCTGGAGCTCGACGGGAGGGGGTGAAAAACTGTTTTTT. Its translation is CAWSSTGGGEKLFF.

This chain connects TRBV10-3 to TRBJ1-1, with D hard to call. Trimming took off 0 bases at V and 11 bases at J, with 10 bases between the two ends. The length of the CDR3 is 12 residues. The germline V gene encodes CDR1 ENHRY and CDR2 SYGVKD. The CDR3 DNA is TGTGCCATCAGTGAGTCGAAGCGGGAGGCTTTCTTT. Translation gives CAISESKREAFF.

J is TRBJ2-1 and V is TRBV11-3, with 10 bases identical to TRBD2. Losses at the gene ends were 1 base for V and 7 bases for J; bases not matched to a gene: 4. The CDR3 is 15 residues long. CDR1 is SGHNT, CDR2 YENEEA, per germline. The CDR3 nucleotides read TGTGCCAGCAGCTTAGGGCTAGCGGGGGTTAATGAGCAGTTCTTC. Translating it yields CASSLGLAGVNEQFF.

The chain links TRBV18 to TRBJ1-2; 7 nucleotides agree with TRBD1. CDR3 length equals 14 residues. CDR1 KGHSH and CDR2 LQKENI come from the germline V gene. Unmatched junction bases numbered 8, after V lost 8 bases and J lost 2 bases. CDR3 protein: CASKRQGHNYGYTF. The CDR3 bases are TGTGCCAGCAAGAGACAGGGCCACAACTATGGCTACACCTTC.

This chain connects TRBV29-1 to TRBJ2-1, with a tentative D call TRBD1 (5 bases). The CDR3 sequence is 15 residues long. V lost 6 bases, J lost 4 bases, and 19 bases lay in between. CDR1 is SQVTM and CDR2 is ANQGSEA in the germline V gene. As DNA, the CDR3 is TGCAGCGTCGATACGACAGATAGCCCTTACAATGAGCAGTTCTTC. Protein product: CSVDTTDSPYNEQFF.

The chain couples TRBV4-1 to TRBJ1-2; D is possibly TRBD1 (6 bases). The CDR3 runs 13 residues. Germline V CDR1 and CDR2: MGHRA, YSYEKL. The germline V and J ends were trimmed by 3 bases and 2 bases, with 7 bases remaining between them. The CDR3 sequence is CASSQGANYGYTF. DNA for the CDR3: TGCGCCAGCAGCCAGGGGGCGAACTATGGCTACACCTTC.

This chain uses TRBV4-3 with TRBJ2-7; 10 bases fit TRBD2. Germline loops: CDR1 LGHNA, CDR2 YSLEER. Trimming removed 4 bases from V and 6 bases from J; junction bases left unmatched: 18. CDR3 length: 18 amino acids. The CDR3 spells CASSLTTGLHRTSGEQYF. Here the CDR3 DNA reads TGCGCCAGCAGCCTAACAACAGGTTTGCACCGGACTAGCGGCGAGCAGTACTTC.

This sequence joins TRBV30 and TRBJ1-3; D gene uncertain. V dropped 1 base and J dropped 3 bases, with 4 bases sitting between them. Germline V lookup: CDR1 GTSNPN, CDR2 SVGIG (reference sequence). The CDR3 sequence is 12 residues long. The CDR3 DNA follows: TGTGCCTGGAGTGAGAGTGGAAACACCATATATTTT. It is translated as CAWSESGNTIYF.

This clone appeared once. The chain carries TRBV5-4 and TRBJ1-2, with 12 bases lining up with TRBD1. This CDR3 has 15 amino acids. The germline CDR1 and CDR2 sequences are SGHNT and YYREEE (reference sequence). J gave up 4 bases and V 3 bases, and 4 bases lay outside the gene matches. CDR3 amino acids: CASSSGTGGVYGYTF. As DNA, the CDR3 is TGTGCCAGCAGCTCGGGGACAGGGGGCGTCTATGGCTACACCTTC.

The CDR3 loop reads CASSLGQHNSPLHF. CDR3 nucleotide sequence: TGCGCCAGCAGCTTGGGACAGCATAATTCACCCCTCCACTTT. The rearrangement joins TRBV5-1 to TRBJ1-6; maybe TRBD1 (5 bases). Germline V gene lookup returns CDR1 SGHRS and CDR2 YFSETQ. The CDR3 consists of 14 residues. V lost 0 bases and J lost 5, with 6 bases in between.

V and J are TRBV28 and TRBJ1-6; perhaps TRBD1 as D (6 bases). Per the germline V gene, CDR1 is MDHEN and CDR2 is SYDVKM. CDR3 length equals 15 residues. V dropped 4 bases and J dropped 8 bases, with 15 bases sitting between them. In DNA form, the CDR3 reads TGTGCCAGCAGTTCTCAGACAGGTTATGATTCACCCCTCCACTTT. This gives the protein CASSSQTGYDSPLHF.